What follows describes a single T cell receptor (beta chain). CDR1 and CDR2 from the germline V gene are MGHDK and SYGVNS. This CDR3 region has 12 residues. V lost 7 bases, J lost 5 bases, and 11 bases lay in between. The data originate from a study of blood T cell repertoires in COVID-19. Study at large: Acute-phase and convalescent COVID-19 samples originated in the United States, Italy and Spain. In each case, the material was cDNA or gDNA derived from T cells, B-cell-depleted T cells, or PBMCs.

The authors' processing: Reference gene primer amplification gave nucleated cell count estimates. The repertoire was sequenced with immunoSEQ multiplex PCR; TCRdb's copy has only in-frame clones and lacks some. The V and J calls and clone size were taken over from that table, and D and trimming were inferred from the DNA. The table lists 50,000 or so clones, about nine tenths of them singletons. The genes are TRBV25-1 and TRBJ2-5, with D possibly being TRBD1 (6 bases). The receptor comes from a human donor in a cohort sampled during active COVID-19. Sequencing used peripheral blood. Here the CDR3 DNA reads TGTGCCAGCATCCGACAGGATGAGACCCAGTACTTC. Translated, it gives CASIRQDETQYF.